This TCR beta chain was found in a study of CXCR3-negative and CXCR3-positive naive CD8 T cells (dated by TCRdb to between 2018 and 2020). Study-level background: In total, roughly 150 million TRB reads were obtained, or roughly 1.5 +/- 0.3 million reads per library. The diversity and physicochemical repertoire analyses included 11 donors pooled from two independent experiments. The TRBV-TRBJ cluster analysis covered naive subsets from a handful of donors and memory cells from 3 donors. What the research found in general, with its limitations: Comparably high repertoire diversity was found in both naive subsets, whereas much lower repertoire diversity was found in memory CD8+ T cells. Similar TRBV-TRBJ usage was shown by naive CXCR3-negative and CXCR3-positive cells from the same donor, whereas distinct patterns were shown by memory cells. Compared with CXCR3-negative naive cells, CXCR3-positive naive cells had TRB CDR3s with higher hydrophobicity (lower Kidera factor 4), lower energy, and higher strength and volume indices. Surface CD5, linked to self-reactivity in mice, was comparable between naive subsets; TCR interaction strength was therefore also inferred from TRB CDR3 physicochemical properties. Freshly isolated PBMCs were used for most assays because CXCR3 expression partially decreased after cryopreservation.

Concerning this clonotype: Its antigen is currently not known.

For every CD8+ T cell subset, 300,000 cells were flow-sorted straight into RLT lysis buffer, and each subset was sorted in triplicate. To exclude memory contaminants, naive CD8+ T cells were stringently defined as CD45RO-CCR7+CD27+CD95-. Peripheral blood mononuclear cells were isolated from buffy coats using standard density gradient centrifugation. A FACSAria III was used to flow-sort naive CXCR3-negative and CXCR3-positive CD8+ T cells. Total RNA was extracted from sorted cells with an RNeasy Mini Kit. CDR1 SQVTM and CDR2 ANQGSEA were looked up in the germline V gene. The CDR3 spans 11 residues, from the cysteine through the phenylalanine. No DNA has been recorded. Sequenced on a NextSeq 550. The Human TCR Profiling Kit (MiLaboratory) was used to make UMI-labeled 5' RACE TRB cDNA libraries. The full amount of extracted RNA was used for cDNA synthesis, and the full amount of resulting cDNA was used for PCR amplification. Libraries were prepared in parallel using an identical number of PCR cycles. The study's processing was this. MIGEC and MiXCR extracted about 50,000 +/- 10,000 unique UMI-labeled TRB cDNA molecules per library, requiring at least two reads per UMI. Each library averaged 40,000 +/- 10,000 functional in-frame TRB CDR3 nucleotide clonotypes without stop codons. After downsampling to 5000 UMI-labeled TRB molecules per sample, diversity metrics such as normalized Shannon-Wiener and Chao1 were calculated in VDJtools. For the central five CDR3 residues, VDJtools calculated physicochemical properties weighted by clonotype size, namely interaction energy, strength, volume and Kidera factor 4. TCRdb reprocessed the reads, so every CDR3 protein sequence counts as one entry and DNA is not shown. The authors' filters were not applied to this entry. The table for this sample records roughly 24,000 distinct CDR3 sequences. The ten largest account for 2.8% of the sample.

The sequencing sample was made of naive CXCR3- CD8+ T cells from blood. Per the publication, the cell subset or site label means: CD45RO-CCR7+CD27+CD95- naive CD8+ T cells lacking CXCR3 (TNR3-). This receptor chain uses TRBV29-1 and TRBJ1-1. The sequence was obtained from a human donor in good health. Some clones in this sample may be carry-over from other donors' samples. The CDR3 corresponds to CSFPEGTEAFF.